What follows describes a single TCR beta chain. The antigen remains undetermined. These data come from a study of T cell responses to AZD1222 COVID-19 vaccine. On the study more broadly: Researchers grouped second doses given at about 4 or about 12 weeks into one pool. General observations from the study: Distributed over spike, vaccine-associated CD4 TCRs predominated at 160-218 and 743-854. Clonal diversity may have been underestimated in mostly white British donors.

Generated by immunoSEQ multiplex PCR, the TCRdb table keeps only in-frame clones and is missing some. This sample has more than 60,000 clones; approximately 85% occur once, and the top ten carry roughly 19%. The receptor was derived from an adult in good health. The specimen was peripheral blood, collected on day 0 of AZD1222 vaccination.

The CDR3 DNA sequence: TGCGCCAGCAGCCAAGTATCCCTACGGGACAGGGTAAACTATGGCTACACCTTC. Translation gives CASSQVSLRDRVNYGYTF. The genes are TRBV4-1 and TRBJ1-2; 9 positions match TRBD1. Germline CDR1 reads MGHRA; CDR2 reads YSYEKL. The J segment lost 2 bases and the V segment lost 1 base, leaving 11 bases of the junction unmatched. This CDR3 has 18 amino acids.